The text below deals with one TCR beta chain. Antigen: not known. One junction end disagrees with the germline gene, perhaps due to a read error. This specimen belongs to a study of T cell responses to AZD1222 COVID-19 vaccine. Overall study findings and caveats: Unmutated regions of variants are reportedly targeted by nearly half of spike-specific TCRs.

The method was immunoSEQ multiplex PCR; TCRdb's version includes in-frame clones alone and lacks a portion of them. The repertoire holds 100,000 to 150,000 clones, with around 86% as singletons. The CDR3 spans 12 residues. Per the germline V gene, CDR1 is MNHEY and CDR2 is SVGAGI. V usage is TRBV6-5 and J usage is TRBJ1-2; the match to TRBD1 covers 7 bases. This TCR came from an adult in good health. The sequenced sample was peripheral blood, obtained on day 0 of AZD1222 vaccination. This CDR3 is CAGSLTGYGYTF. CDR3 nucleotide sequence: TGTGCCGGCAGCCTGACAGGGTATGGCTACACCTTC.